Below, 8 T cell receptor beta chains from the same sample are listed, as sequenced in a study of early T cells in non-severe SARS-CoV-2 infection. TCRdb analysed the 5' RACE reads with MiXCR anew, one entry per CDR3 protein. The table records 35,000 to 45,000 distinct CDR3 sequences, less than 6.5% of them present only once. The source material was whole blood, sampled at baseline. The receptors come from an adult who was a healthcare worker with PCR-confirmed SARS-CoV-2 infection or an uninfected control (not recorded which).

The sample holds a few counts of this clonotype. At one end the junction does not follow the germline gene, possibly because of a read error. The chain recombines TRBV5-4 with TRBJ2-5; D gene unclear. The CDR3 length is 14 residues. Per germline, CDR1 SGHNT and CDR2 YYREEE (reference sequence). The CDR3 sequence is CASSLEGSRWAQYF. The CDR3 nucleotides are TGTGCCAGCAGTTTGGAAGGTAGTAGGTGGGCCCAGTACTTC.

Many counts were recorded for this clonotype. This sequence joins TRBV12-3 or TRBV12-4 and TRBJ1-1, with 9 bases identical to TRBD1. The CDR3 covers 14 residues. Trimming at V came to 5 bases and at J to 5 bases, leaving 6 bases not matched to a gene. CDR3 in amino acids: CASSGTGRETEAFF. CDR3 sequence (DNA): TGTGCCAGCAGTGGGACAGGGAGAGAGACTGAAGCTTTCTTT.

This clonotype appeared many times. In nucleotides, the CDR3 is TGTGCCAGCAGCCAAAAGCGGACAGGGGAATACTATGGCTACACCTTC. This gives the protein CASSQKRTGEYYGYTF. V gene TRBV3-1 combines with J gene TRBJ1-2; 9 positions match TRBD1. In germline, CDR1 is LGHDT, CDR2 YNNKEL (reference sequence). The CDR3 has 16 amino acids. V was clipped by 2 bases and J by 3 bases; unmatched bases: 7.

In its sample, this clonotype was seen many times. The V call is TRBV7-2, the J call TRBJ1-2, with D tentatively TRBD1 (6 bases). V shed 6 bases and J shed 4 bases, with 18 bases lying between them. The CDR3 is made up of 15 amino acids. Germline V lookup: CDR1 SGHTA, CDR2 FQGNSA. The CDR3 loop is CASSEGQGPSYGYTF. DNA of the CDR3: TGTGCCAGCAGTGAGGGGCAGGGGCCCTCCTATGGCTACACCTTC.

This clonotype was detected ten times or more. The chain joins TRBV4-3 to TRBJ1-4; maybe TRBD1 (6 bases). This CDR3 region has 18 residues. Germline lookup yields CDR1 LGHNA and CDR2 YSLEER. Trimming pared 0 bases from V and 8 bases from J, leaving 22 bases between. The CDR3 bases are TGCGCCAGCAGCCAAGATCCCTTTCCCGGAACAAGGGGGGAAAAACTGTTTTTT. This codes for CASSQDPFPGTRGEKLFF.

There are a few counts of this clonotype. The V and J genes are TRBV2 and TRBJ2-1, with TRBD2 identical over 10 bases. CDR1 is SNHLY and CDR2 is FYNNEI in the germline V gene. With 7 bases clipped from V and 5 bases from J, the junction kept 8 bases outside the gene matches. CDR3 length equals 15 residues. In DNA, the CDR3 is TGTGCCAGCACTGCAGGACTAGCGGTTAACAATGAGCAGTTCTTC. The encoded protein is CASTAGLAVNNEQFF.

This sequence joins TRBV20-1 and TRBJ2-7, with a weak D call TRBD1 (6 bases). Trimming shortened V by 6 bases and J by 4 bases, and 22 bases separated the two germline ends. The V gene's germline CDR1 is DFQATT and CDR2 SNEGSKA (reference sequence). The CDR3 extends over 15 amino acids. For the CDR3, the DNA is TGCAGTGCGCCGAGTCTCCGGGACATAGCGTACGAGCAGTACTTC. It encodes CSAPSLRDIAYEQYF.

This clonotype appeared many times. The chain is built from TRBV4-1 and TRBJ2-1; TRBD2 matches at 7 bases. The V and J ends lost 2 bases and 8 bases, in that order; junction bases with no gene match: 18. This CDR3 spans 18 amino acids. The germline V gene encodes CDR1 MGHRA and CDR2 YSYEKL. The CDR3 spells CASSQKGLAAPFGDEQFF. CDR3 sequence (DNA): TGCGCCAGCAGCCAAAAGGGTCTAGCGGCCCCCTTTGGCGATGAGCAGTTCTTC.